This T cell receptor beta chain was captured by sequencing in a study of cytomegalovirus exposure and HLA in healthy donors (dated by TCRdb to the late 2010s). Describing the broader study: According to an earlier analysis of a few hundred of the donors, about 190 million T cells yielded 90 million to 140 million unique TCR beta sequences and approximately 280 Gb of sequence data. An early release covering roughly 640 HLA-typed donors comprised approximately 300 gigabases of sequencing data and 85 million or so unique TCR sequences. Of the 300 to 450 genotyped donors, more than 75% were placed in the genetic ancestry cluster associated with self-reported Caucasian donors. The aim of the study was to test whether cataloging public T cell receptors could identify signatures of past pathogen exposure. Using immunosequencing, the study profiled T cell repertoires from some 670 subjects and related those repertoires to cytomegalovirus serostatus. Besides the first cohort of approximately 670 subjects, a separate validation cohort made up of over 95 different subjects was used. To predict cytomegalovirus infection status, the study brought together high-throughput TCR immunosequencing, statistical association of individual TCRs with disease status, and machine learning. In a later analysis, previously published TCR beta repertoires from roughly 710 donors were re-analyzed and high-resolution HLA genotyping was added so that TCR occurrence patterns could be studied. Rather than drawing on any new phenotypic data, the later analysis identified candidate immune exposures from TCR beta sequences and the way those sequences occurred across donors. An earlier analysis of some 500 of the donors applied high-throughput TCR beta sequencing to assess whether each TCR beta V gene segment acted as functional or pseudogenic. Alongside the repertoire data, information on donor age, sex, ethnicity and CMV serostatus was compiled. In a later genetic analysis, genome-wide SNP genotypes for about 55% of the roughly 700 donors were used, and that subset was treated as a discovery cohort. Every repertoire in the discovery cohort had been generated on one and the same sequencing platform. Both class I and class II loci were covered by HLA typing, at four-digit resolution. Typing coverage varied by locus: roughly 629-640 donors for A, B, C, DRB1 and DQB1; approximately 500 for DQA1; over 600 for DPA1; some 470 for DPB1. Roughly five DR-DQ haplotypes were treated as single units for association and clustering because of strong linkage in the cohort. Among 300 to 500 genotyped donors of the cohort, an average of about 240,000 unique TCR beta nucleotide sequences was sequenced per donor, of which about 20% were non-productive. Overall study outcomes, separate from this receptor: Only TCR beta chains were sequenced in this cohort, and the absence of alpha or paired-chain data limited detectable features. When HLA alleles, especially DR and DQ, strongly co-occurred, TCR associations were difficult to assign to individual alleles. According to a later analysis, most CMV-associated TCR beta chains appeared to be HLA-restricted, and the HLA associations seemed to be driven largely by CMV exposure. In an earlier analysis of around 600 of the donors, most TCR beta V segments were observed in productive rearrangements about 87% or about 30% of the time, broadly matching IMGT annotations. A further reported finding was that TCR beta sequences accurately predicted the HLA-A and HLA-B alleles for most subjects in the first cohort. The earlier analysis of fewer than 750 of the donors excluded 15 to 20 rarely observed V segments, including chromosome 9 orphons, because counts were too low. In a later genetic analysis, fewer N-insertions in productive TCRs were reported among donors in an Asian-associated ancestry cluster than the roughly 700-donor mean. Correlated functional status among segregating V segments might be attributable to linkage disequilibrium, but an unknown experimental factor could not be ruled out. While some public TCRs were present in many individuals, most TCR sequences turned up only very rarely across donors. The study gave a list of 150 to 200 TCR beta chains associated with cytomegalovirus. V-gene and J-gene trimming of TCR beta chains was associated with a missense DCLRE1C variant in a later genetic analysis, and the association was replicated in an independent cohort. A few of the identified cytomegalovirus-associated TCR beta chains were confirmed in vitro to be specific for cytomegalovirus antigens. Specific HLA alleles were associated with 15,000 to 20,000 TCR beta sequences at a false discovery rate of 0.05 in a later analysis. Cytomegalovirus status was reported to be diagnosed by the classifier with high specificity and sensitivity in both the original and validation cohorts. Presence/absence analyses assumed roughly uniform sequencing depth across donors, an assumption that may not hold. The authors suggested that the approach could potentially be generalized to other disease states and immunological phenotypes. The 87-base-pair reads could not distinguish some IMGT-functional V segments, including TRBV6-2 and TRBV6-3, so those segments were excluded. A cluster of highly shared sequence variants was judged likely to be a technical artifact of the sequencing pipeline. For the cohort, immune exposure information was limited to CMV serostatus. Several of the top co-occurrence clusters appeared to be linked to parvovirus B19, influenza, CMV and Epstein-Barr virus, according to a later analysis. A later analysis found that TCR association rates varied across HLA loci, with DRB1 alleles showing the most associated TCRs and HLA-C alleles the fewest. HLA typing was unavailable for some donors at each locus, so association tests used only the typed subset. In a later analysis, HLA-associated TCR beta chains showed more clonal expansion and lower generation probabilities than non-associated chains that were equally common.

The junction shows trimming of 5 bases on V and 5 bases on J, plus 9 bases between the germline ends. Including the terminal cysteine and phenylalanine, the CDR3 comprises 13 residues. The retained sequence is limited to the CDR3, 39 bases, with the frame set at the first base. CDR1 SGHVS and CDR2 FNYEAQ were looked up in the germline V gene. This clone occurred a few times. Which antigen it targets is not known. The record has no base qualities; no much larger clone is one base away. Library prep was done by the immunoSEQ multiplex PCR assay. The multiplex PCR relied on a mix of 60 forward primers for TCR Vbeta segments and 13 reverse primers for TCR Jbeta segments. A multiplex PCR assay on genomic DNA amplified the CDR3 region of rearranged TCR beta genes. The amplified TCR beta libraries were sequenced on the Illumina HiSeq System as 87-base-pair reads. In the paper's pipeline: A later analysis tallied 80 million to 95 million unique TCR beta chains across the approximately 670 repertoires, and about 10 million of those chains were shared by two or more donors. Raw reads were error-corrected and collapsed into unique sequences by a nearest-neighbor algorithm in which closely related sequences were merged to remove PCR and sequencing errors. Alignment of CDR3 sequences to IMGT reference sequences was used to assign V, D and J gene segments. For a sequence to be retained, a match of at least six nucleotides to both a V gene segment and a J gene segment was required. Rearrangements were called productive when the CDR3 lacked stop codons and stayed in frame with V and J; all others were non-productive. CDR3 was defined according to IMGT convention as the region running from the second conserved V-encoded cysteine to the conserved J-encoded phenylalanine. Sequences without an unambiguous match to a single V gene segment were excluded from the earlier analysis of approximately 560 of the donors. In an earlier analysis of some 590 of the donors, a V segment was called functional when productive rearrangements were above 56.7%, and segregating when the standard deviation between donors exceeded 5%. A statistical classification framework was developed to diagnose cytomegalovirus status using the catalog of TCR beta chain sequences. A later analysis assigned V and J genes by comparing TCR nucleotide sequences with IMGT/GENE-DB human TR gene sequences. The TCRdist pipeline was used in a later analysis to assign CDR3 sequences and most-parsimonious VDJ recombination scenarios. A later analysis defined each TCR beta chain by its CDR3 amino acid sequence plus V-gene family, and excluded reads lacking a unique V-gene family. A later analysis removed several hundred highly shared, low-generation-probability nucleotide sequences to deal with suspected cross-contamination and a sequencing artifact. For each public chain, a later analysis derived a clonal expansion index from normalized ranks of inferred template counts within each repertoire. In a later analysis, generation probabilities were computed using a VDJ recombination model fitted to out-of-frame rearrangements, and the results were checked against IGoR. In a later analysis, TCR-TCR, TCR-HLA and TCR-CMV co-occurrence was scored with hypergeometric tests, and a repertoire-size bias correction was applied to TCR pairs. In a later analysis, false discovery rates were estimated by permuting HLA or CMV assignments 20 times. In a later analysis, co-occurring TCRs were grouped using DBSCAN, and TCRdist sequence similarity was added for clustering within HLA-allele-positive subsets. Repertoires with fewer than 30,000 or more than 120,000 public chains, plus five repertoires with anomalous nucleotide sharing, were excluded from co-occurrence clustering. TCRdb obtained this table from immuneACCESS and retained in-frame rearrangements with V and J assigned. These tables miss some clones; where compared with another copy, unresolved V genes account for less than half of the shortfall, and the remainder is unexplained. V, J and clone size derive from that table, while D and trimming were established from the DNA sequence. The sample profile shows 150,000 to 200,000 clones; approximately 78% of them were found once. 0.95% to 1% of the sample lies in the top ten.

In total, approximately 690 healthy bone marrow donors made up the cohort. At the time of sampling, all cohort members were nominally healthy, though unrecorded immune exposures were likely present. The donor tested CMV seropositive, placing the donor among the roughly 270 seropositive members of the cohort. A peripheral blood sample was collected from each donor, and TCR beta sequencing was performed on peripheral blood mononuclear cells. The Qiagen DNeasy Blood Extraction Kit was used to extract genomic DNA from the blood cell samples. Sequencing input: PBMCs. The TCR sequence derives from a girl aged 2 to 10 in good health and CMV-seropositive. Rearrangement joined TRBV7-6 to TRBJ2-2; the D gene is not confidently resolved. The CDR3 amino acid sequence is: CASSGSSTGELFF. The DNA sequence is TGTGCCAGCAGCGGCAGTTCTACCGGGGAGCTGTTTTTT.